The rows below give T cell receptor beta chains drawn from one sample of a study of blood T cell repertoires in COVID-19. Using immunoSEQ multiplex PCR, the repertoire was profiled, and TCRdb retains in-frame clones only, with some absent. Of some 240,000 clones in the sample, 75% to 90% were seen once. Sample: peripheral blood. These receptors all come from a man aged 55-75 years who had recovered from COVID-19. Each CDR3 is given with its conserved first and last residue. The order of the fields is CDR3 DNA, CDR3 protein, J gene, D gene, V gene, clone size. A D gene is named only where the DNA matches it firmly. Size values are once, few and many counts, or a class for expanded clones, and some rows have none.

TGTGCCACCAGTGACCCTGGACAGGGGGCGCTCCAAGAGACCCAGTACTTC	CATSDPGQGALQETQYF	TRBJ2-5	TRBD1	TRBV24-1	NA
TGCGCCAGCAGCTTAAACGGGGGGCGGACGGAGACCCAGTACTTC	CASSLNGGRTETQYF	TRBJ2-5	NA	TRBV5-1	NA
TGTGCCAGCAGCGCCGGGACAGGGGGTCGATACGAGCAGTACTTC	CASSAGTGGRYEQYF	TRBJ2-7	TRBD1	TRBV9	NA
TGTGCCATCAGTGACGCGACAGGTTCTGGCTACACCTTC	CAISDATGSGYTF	TRBJ1-2	NA	TRBV10-3	few
TGCAGCGTTGAAGATCAGGGGACCTACGAGCAGTACTTC	CSVEDQGTYEQYF	TRBJ2-7	NA	TRBV29-1	NA
TGCGCCAGCAGCTTTGCAGGGCCTGGCACTGAAGCTTTCTTT	CASSFAGPGTEAFF	TRBJ1-1	NA	TRBV5-1	NA
TGCGCCAGCAGTGAGTCGACAGGGGCAGATACGCAGTATTTT	CASSESTGADTQYF	TRBJ2-3	TRBD1	TRBV10-1	NA
TGCGCCAGCAGCCAAGCTCCGGGACAGGTACTTAACCCTGAAGCTTTCTTT	CASSQAPGQVLNPEAFF	TRBJ1-1	TRBD1	TRBV4-1	NA
TGTGCCAGCAGTTTAACAGGGGACTCCTACGAGCAGTACTTC	CASSLTGDSYEQYF	TRBJ2-7	TRBD1	TRBV27	NA
TGTGCCAGTAGTATAGGGAGGGACAGAAAGGTCACTGAAGCTTTCTTT	CASSIGRDRKVTEAFF	TRBJ1-1	TRBD1	TRBV19	NA
TGTGCCAGCAGTCCGACGGGACAGGGGCCCCTCGAGCAGTACTTC	CASSPTGQGPLEQYF	TRBJ2-7	TRBD1	TRBV6-5	NA
TGTGCCAGCACCATTCTCGGGGGGCCACCTGGAAACACCATATATTTT	CASTILGGPPGNTIYF	TRBJ1-3	NA	TRBV13	NA
TGCGCCAGCAAGGCAGGCCCTAGCACAGATACGCAGTATTTT	CASKAGPSTDTQYF	TRBJ2-3	NA	TRBV5-1	NA
TGTGCCAGCAGTGACGGACTTTGGACGGGGACCTACGAGCAGTACTTC	CASSDGLWTGTYEQYF	TRBJ2-7	NA	TRBV6-1	NA
TGTGCCAGCAGTCGCGGCCGCTATGATGGCTACACCTTC	CASSRGRYDGYTF	TRBJ1-2	NA	TRBV6-5	NA
TGTGCCAGCAGCTCTGGGCTCTGGGTATCCATGAACACTGAAGCTTTCTTT	CASSSGLWVSMNTEAFF	TRBJ1-1	NA	TRBV11-2	NA
TGTGCCAGCAGCTCTGGGACAGGCCATGAAAAACTGTTTTTT	CASSSGTGHEKLFF	TRBJ1-4	TRBD1	TRBV5-8	NA
TGTGCCAGCAGCAAAATCCCAGACAGGGAAGAGACCCAGTACTTC	CASSKIPDREETQYF	TRBJ2-5	NA	TRBV21-1	NA
TGTGCCAGTAGTACCTTAGCCTTGACCGGGGAGCTGTTTTTT	CASSTLALTGELFF	TRBJ2-2	NA	TRBV19	NA
TGTGCCAGCAGCACCCCGACTAGCGGGGGGGCTAATGAGCAGTTCTTC	CASSTPTSGGANEQFF	TRBJ2-1	TRBD2	TRBV5-4	once
TGTGCCAGTAGCCCCGGGGACAGGTCCTATGGCTACACCTTC	CASSPGDRSYGYTF	TRBJ1-2	TRBD1	TRBV19	once
TGTGCCATCAGTGAGACTGGGGCGAGCCACGAGCAGTACTTC	CAISETGASHEQYF	TRBJ2-7	NA	TRBV10-3	NA
TGTGCCAGCAGCTGGGACAGGGCGGGTCCCCAGCATTTT	CASSWDRAGPQHF	TRBJ1-5	TRBD1	TRBV12-3/TRBV12-4	once
TGTGCCAGCAGCTTTTATACAGGGTCCGTTTCCGGGGAGCTGTTTTTT	CASSFYTGSVSGELFF	TRBJ2-2	NA	TRBV5-6	NA
TGTGCCAGCTCACAGACTAGTAGCTCAGATACGCAGTATTTT	CASSQTSSSDTQYF	TRBJ2-3	NA	TRBV18	NA
TGTGCCAGCAGTGAGAGCGGGGAAGTAGATACGCAGTATTTT	CASSESGEVDTQYF	TRBJ2-3	TRBD2	TRBV6-4	once
TGTGCCAGTAGAACCCCCGTGTCCAGGGGGAATCAGCCCCAGCATTTT	CASRTPVSRGNQPQHF	TRBJ1-5	TRBD1	TRBV19	NA
TGTGCCAGCAGCCGGATCGGGGGGTATAATGAGCAGTTCTTC	CASSRIGGYNEQFF	TRBJ2-1	TRBD2	TRBV11-2	NA
TGTGCCAGCAGTCCAGGACAGGGAGTTCTCAATGAAAAACTGTTTTTT	CASSPGQGVLNEKLFF	TRBJ1-4	TRBD1	TRBV27	once
TGCAGTGCTAGTCGCGGGGGGGCCGGGTACGAGCAGTACTTC	CSASRGGAGYEQYF	TRBJ2-7	TRBD2	TRBV20-1	NA
TGTGCCAGCAGCGGAGGGGTAAATTCGTACGAGCAGTACTTC	CASSGGVNSYEQYF	TRBJ2-7	NA	TRBV7-9	NA
TGTGCCAGCCTGTTAGCCTTGACAGGGGTACGTGGAGGCTACACCTTC	CASLLALTGVRGGYTF	TRBJ1-2	TRBD1	TRBV2	NA